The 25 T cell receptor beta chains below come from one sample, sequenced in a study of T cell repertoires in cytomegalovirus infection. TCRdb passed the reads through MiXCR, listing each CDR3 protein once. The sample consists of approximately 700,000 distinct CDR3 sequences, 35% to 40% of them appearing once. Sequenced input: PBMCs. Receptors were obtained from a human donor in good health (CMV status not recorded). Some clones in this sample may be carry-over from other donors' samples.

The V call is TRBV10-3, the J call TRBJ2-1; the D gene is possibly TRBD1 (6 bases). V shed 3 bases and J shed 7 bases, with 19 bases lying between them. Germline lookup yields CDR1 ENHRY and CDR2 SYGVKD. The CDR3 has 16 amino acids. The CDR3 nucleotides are TGTGCCATCAGTGAAAACTTAAGACAGGCCGGAAATGAGCAGTTCTTC. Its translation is CAISENLRQAGNEQFF.

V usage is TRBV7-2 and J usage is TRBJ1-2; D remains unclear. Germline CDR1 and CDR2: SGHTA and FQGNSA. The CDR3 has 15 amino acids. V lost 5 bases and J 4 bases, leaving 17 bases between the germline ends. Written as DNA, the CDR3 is TGTGCCAGCAGCCCCCATACCGGGCGGATCTATGGCTACACCTTC. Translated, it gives CASSPHTGRIYGYTF.

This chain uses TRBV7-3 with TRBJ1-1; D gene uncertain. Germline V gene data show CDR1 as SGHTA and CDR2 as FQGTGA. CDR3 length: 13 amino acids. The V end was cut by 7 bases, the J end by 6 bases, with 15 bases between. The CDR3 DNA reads TGTGCCAGCACGCCCCCCGCTAGCTCTGAAGCTTTCTTT. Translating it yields CASTPPASSEAFF.

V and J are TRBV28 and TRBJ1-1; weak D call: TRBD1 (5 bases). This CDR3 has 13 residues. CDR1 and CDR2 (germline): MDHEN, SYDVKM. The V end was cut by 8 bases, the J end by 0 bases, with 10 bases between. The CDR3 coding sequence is TGTGCCAGCCAGGAGACAGTGAACACTGAAGCTTTCTTT. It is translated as CASQETVNTEAFF.

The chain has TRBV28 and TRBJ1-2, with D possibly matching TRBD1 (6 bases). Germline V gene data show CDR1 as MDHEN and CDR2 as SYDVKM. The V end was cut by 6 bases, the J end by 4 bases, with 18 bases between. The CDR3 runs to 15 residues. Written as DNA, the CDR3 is TGTGCCAGCAGGTTACCAGGGACAATCGGCTATGGCTACACCTTC. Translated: CASRLPGTIGYGYTF.

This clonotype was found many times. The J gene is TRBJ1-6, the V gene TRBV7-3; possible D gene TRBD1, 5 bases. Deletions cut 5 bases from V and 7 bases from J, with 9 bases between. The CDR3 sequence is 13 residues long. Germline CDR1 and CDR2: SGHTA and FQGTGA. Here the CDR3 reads CASSVDRNSPLHF. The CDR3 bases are TGTGCCAGCAGCGTTGACAGAAATTCACCCCTCCACTTT. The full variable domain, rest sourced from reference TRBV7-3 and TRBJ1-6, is GAGVSQTPSNKVTEKGKYVELRCDPISGHTALYWYRQSLGQGPEFLIYFQGTGAADDSGLPNDRFFAVRPEGSVSTLKIQRTERGDSAVYLCASSVDRNSPLHFGNGTRLTVT.

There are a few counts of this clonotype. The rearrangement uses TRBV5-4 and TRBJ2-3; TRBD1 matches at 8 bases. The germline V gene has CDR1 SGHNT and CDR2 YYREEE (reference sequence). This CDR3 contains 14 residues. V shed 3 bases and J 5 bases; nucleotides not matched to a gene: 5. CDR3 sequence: CASSSAGGLDTQYF. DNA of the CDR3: TGTGCCAGCAGCTCTGCAGGGGGCTTAGATACGCAGTATTTT. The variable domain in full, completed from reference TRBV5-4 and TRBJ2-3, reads ETGVTQSPTHLIKTRGQQVTLRCSSQSGHNTVSWYQQALGQGPQFIFQYYREEENGRGNFPPRFSGLQFPNYSSELNVNALELDDSALYLCASSSAGGLDTQYFGPGTRLTVL.

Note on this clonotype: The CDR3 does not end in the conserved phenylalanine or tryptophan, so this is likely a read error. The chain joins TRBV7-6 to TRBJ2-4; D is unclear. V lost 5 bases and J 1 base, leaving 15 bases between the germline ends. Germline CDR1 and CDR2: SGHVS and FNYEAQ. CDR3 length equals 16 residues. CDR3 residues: CASSLGKGNAKNIQYL. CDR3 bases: TGTGCCAGCAGCCTAGGGAAAGGGAATGCCAAAAACATTCAGTACTTA.

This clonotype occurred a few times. The CDR3 DNA reads TGTGCCAGCTCACCACTTGACCATTCACGCACAGATACGCAGTATTTT. This encodes CASSPLDHSRTDTQYF. V is TRBV18 and J is TRBJ2-3; no clear D. This CDR3 region has 16 residues. Germline loops: CDR1 KGHSH, CDR2 LQKENI. V lost 1 base to trimming and J lost 1 base, with 12 bases between them.

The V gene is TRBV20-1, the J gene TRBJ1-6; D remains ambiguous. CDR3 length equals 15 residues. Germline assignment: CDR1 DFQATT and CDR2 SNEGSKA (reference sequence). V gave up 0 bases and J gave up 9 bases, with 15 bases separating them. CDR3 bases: TGCAGTGCTAGAGACCCGGGGAAGAGTGTTTCACCCCTCCACTTT. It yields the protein CSARDPGKSVSPLHF.

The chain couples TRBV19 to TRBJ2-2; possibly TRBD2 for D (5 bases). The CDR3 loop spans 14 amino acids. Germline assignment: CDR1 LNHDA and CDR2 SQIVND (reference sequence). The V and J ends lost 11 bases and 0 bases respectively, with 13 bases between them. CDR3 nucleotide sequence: TGTGCCTCGGCGGGCCTATCGAACACCGGGGAGCTGTTTTTT. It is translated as CASAGLSNTGELFF.

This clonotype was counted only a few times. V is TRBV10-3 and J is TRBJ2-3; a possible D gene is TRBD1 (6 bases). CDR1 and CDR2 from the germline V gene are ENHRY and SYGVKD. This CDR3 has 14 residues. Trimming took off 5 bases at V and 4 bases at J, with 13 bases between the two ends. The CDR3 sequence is CAISSQGRADTQYF. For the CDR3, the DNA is TGTGCCATCAGTTCACAGGGCCGCGCAGATACGCAGTATTTT.

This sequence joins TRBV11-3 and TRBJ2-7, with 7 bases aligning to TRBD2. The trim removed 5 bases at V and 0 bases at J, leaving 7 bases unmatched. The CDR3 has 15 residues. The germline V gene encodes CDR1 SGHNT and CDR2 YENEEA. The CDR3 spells CASSPGGSNSYEQYF. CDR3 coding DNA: TGTGCCAGCAGCCCCGGGGGGTCCAACTCCTACGAGCAGTACTTC.

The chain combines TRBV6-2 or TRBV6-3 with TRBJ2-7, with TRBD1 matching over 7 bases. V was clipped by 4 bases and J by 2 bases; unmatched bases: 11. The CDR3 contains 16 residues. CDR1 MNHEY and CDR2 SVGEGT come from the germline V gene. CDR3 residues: CASSSTTGFSPYEQYF. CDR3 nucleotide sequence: TGTGCCAGCAGTTCCACGACAGGGTTCAGTCCCTACGAGCAGTACTTC.

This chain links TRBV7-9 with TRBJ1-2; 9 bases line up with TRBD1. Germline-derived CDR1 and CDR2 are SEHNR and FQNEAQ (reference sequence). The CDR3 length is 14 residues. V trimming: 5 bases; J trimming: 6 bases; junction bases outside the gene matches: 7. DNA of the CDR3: TGTGCCAGCAGCGCCACACAGGGGGCCGATGGCTACACCTTC. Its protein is CASSATQGADGYTF.

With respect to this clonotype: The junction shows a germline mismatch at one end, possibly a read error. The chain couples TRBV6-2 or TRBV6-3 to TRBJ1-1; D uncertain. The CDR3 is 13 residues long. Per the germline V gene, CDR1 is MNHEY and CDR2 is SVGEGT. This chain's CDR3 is CARSYEANGSAFF. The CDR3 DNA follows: TGTGCCCGCAGTTACGAGGCGAATGGCTCGGCTTTCTTT.

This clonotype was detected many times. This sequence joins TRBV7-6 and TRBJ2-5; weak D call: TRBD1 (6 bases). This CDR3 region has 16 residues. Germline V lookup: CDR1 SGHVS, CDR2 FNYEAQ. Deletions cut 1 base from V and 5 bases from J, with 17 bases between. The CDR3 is CASSLEGPRGMETQYF. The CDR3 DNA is TGTGCCAGCAGCTTAGAAGGGCCCAGGGGCATGGAGACCCAGTACTTC.

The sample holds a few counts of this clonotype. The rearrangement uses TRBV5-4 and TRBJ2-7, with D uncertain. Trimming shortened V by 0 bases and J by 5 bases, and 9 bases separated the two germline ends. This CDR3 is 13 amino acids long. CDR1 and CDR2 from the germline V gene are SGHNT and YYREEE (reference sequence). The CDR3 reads CASSLAPDDEQYF. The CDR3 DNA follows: TGTGCCAGCAGCTTGGCACCCGATGACGAGCAGTACTTC. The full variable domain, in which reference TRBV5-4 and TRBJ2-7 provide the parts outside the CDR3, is ETGVTQSPTHLIKTRGQQVTLRCSSQSGHNTVSWYQQALGQGPQFIFQYYREEENGRGNFPPRFSGLQFPNYSSELNVNALELDDSALYLCASSLAPDDEQYFGPGTRLTVT.

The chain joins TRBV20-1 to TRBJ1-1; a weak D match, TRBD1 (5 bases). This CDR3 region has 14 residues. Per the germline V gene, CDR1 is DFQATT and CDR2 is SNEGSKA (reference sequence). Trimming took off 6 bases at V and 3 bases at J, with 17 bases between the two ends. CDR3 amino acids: CSARDSGLDTEAFF. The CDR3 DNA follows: TGCAGTGCCAGGGACTCTGGACTGGACACTGAAGCTTTCTTT.

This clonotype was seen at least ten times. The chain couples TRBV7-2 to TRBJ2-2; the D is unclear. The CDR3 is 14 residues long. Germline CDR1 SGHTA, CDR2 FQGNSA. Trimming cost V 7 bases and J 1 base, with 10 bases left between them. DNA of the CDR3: TGTGCCAGCACCCTTCTACAGAACACCGGGGAGCTGTTTTTT. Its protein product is CASTLLQNTGELFF.

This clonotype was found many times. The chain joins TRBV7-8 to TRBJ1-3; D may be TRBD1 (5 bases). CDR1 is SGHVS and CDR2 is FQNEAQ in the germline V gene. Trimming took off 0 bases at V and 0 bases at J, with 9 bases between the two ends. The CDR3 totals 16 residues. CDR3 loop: CASSLAWGYSGNTIYF. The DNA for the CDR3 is TGTGCCAGCAGCTTAGCCTGGGGGTACTCTGGAAACACCATATATTTT.

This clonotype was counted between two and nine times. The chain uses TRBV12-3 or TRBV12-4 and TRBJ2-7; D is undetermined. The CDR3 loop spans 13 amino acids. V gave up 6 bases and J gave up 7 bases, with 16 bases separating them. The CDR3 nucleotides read TGTGCCAGCAGCCTCTTTGGGGTGGAAGAGCAGTACTTC. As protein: CASSLFGVEEQYF.

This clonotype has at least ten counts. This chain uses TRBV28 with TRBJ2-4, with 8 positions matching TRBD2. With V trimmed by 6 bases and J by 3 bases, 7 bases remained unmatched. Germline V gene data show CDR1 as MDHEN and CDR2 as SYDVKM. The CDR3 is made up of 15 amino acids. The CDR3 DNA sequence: TGTGCCAGCAGCCCCTCGACTAGCGTCAAAAACATTCAGTACTTC. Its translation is CASSPSTSVKNIQYF.

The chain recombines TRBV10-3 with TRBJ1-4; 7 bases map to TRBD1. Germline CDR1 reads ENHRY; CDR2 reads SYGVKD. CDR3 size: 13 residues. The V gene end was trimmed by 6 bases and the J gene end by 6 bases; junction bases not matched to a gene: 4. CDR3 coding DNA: TGTGCCATCAGAGGGACAGATGATGAAAAACTGTTTTTT. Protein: CAIRGTDDEKLFF.

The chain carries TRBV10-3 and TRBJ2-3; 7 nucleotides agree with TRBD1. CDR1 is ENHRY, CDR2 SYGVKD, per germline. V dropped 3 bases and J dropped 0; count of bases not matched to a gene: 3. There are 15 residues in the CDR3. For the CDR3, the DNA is TGTGCCATCAGTGACGGGACAGAGAGCACAGATACGCAGTATTTT. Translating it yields CAISDGTESTDTQYF.